A selection of T cell receptor beta chains follows, all from one sample in a study of blood T cell repertoires in COVID-19. Method: immunoSEQ multiplex PCR; TCRdb's copy keeps in-frame clones and lacks some. The repertoire holds tens of thousands of clones, with roughly nine tenths as singletons. Sequencing input: peripheral blood. The receptor set was obtained from a man in his forties or fifties with acute or convalescent COVID-19. Each CDR3 is given with its conserved first and last residue. D genes are given only for firm matches. The listing skips clone size in some rows; elsewhere it reads once, few, many or a size class.

TRBV27	.	TRBJ1-5	few	TGTGCCAGCAGTTTATGGGGGCAGGGTCGGAGCAATCAGCCCCAGCATTTT	CASSLWGQGRSNQPQHF
TRBV7-9	TRBD1	TRBJ1-6	.	TGTGCCACCAATGGACAGGGAAATTCACCCCTCCACTTT	CATNGQGNSPLHF
TRBV5-6	.	TRBJ2-1	.	TGTGCCAGCTACGGAGGGAGCTCCTACAATGAGCAGTTCTTC	CASYGGSSYNEQFF
TRBV11-2	.	TRBJ1-6	.	TGTGCCAGCAGCTTAGTTGGGGTGGGGAGCTCCTATAATTCACCCCTCCACTTT	CASSLVGVGSSYNSPLHF
TRBV27	TRBD1	TRBJ1-6	.	TGTGCCAGCAGTTTATCCCAGGGGGTAGCTATGGGGGGATATAATTCACCCCTCCACTTT	CASSLSQGVAMGGYNSPLHF
TRBV4-3	.	TRBJ2-2	.	TGCGCCAGCAGCCAAGATAGGGCCCGAGCGGCCGGGGAGCTGTTTTTT	CASSQDRARAAGELFF
TRBV5-4	TRBD1	TRBJ2-3	.	TGTGCCAGCAGCCAGGGACAGGGTGGTGCAGATACGCAGTATTTT	CASSQGQGGADTQYF
TRBV7-9	.	TRBJ1-2	.	TGTGCCAGCAGCTCTACAGGGAACGGTGGCTACACCTTC	CASSSTGNGGYTF
TRBV2	.	TRBJ2-7	.	TGTGCCAGCGGCAGGGTCGGCGAGCAGTACTTC	CASGRVGEQYF
TRBV11-2	TRBD2	TRBJ2-2	.	TGTGCCAGCAGTTCCGGACTAGCGGGAGGGACCGGGGAGCTGTTTTTT	CASSSGLAGGTGELFF
TRBV7-9	.	TRBJ2-7	few	TGTGCCAGCAGCCTCGGGAGAACCTACGAGCAGTACTTC	CASSLGRTYEQYF
TRBV7-3	TRBD1	TRBJ2-5	.	TGTGCCAGCAGCTTAATTCCGCGGACAGGGCAAGAGACCCAGTACTTC	CASSLIPRTGQETQYF
TRBV9	TRBD1	TRBJ1-2	once	TGTGCCAGCAGCGTAGCTACTCTGGGGACAGGCAAGGACTATGGCTACACCTTC	CASSVATLGTGKDYGYTF
TRBV2	.	TRBJ2-4	.	TGTGCCAGCAGTGATTGGAGCACAAGATACATTCAGTACTTC	CASSDWSTRYIQYF
TRBV30	TRBD1	TRBJ1-3	.	TGTGCCACCGCACAGGGGGGAAGAAACACCATATATTTT	CATAQGGRNTIYF
TRBV19	TRBD1	TRBJ1-5	.	TGTGCCAGTACATCCTCGGGAGGGGGCGTTCAGCCCCAGCATTTT	CASTSSGGGVQPQHF
TRBV5-1	.	TRBJ2-6	.	TGCGCCAGCAGCGCGGGAAGCTCTGGGGCCAACGTCCTGACTTTC	CASSAGSSGANVLTF
TRBV28	TRBD1	TRBJ2-7	.	TGTGCCAGCAGGCCCGACCCGGGACAGGGTACCGAGCAGTACTTC	CASRPDPGQGTEQYF
TRBV28	TRBD1	TRBJ1-2	.	TGTGCCAGCAGGCCGACAGGGTCTATCTATGGCTACACCTTC	CASRPTGSIYGYTF
TRBV6-1	.	TRBJ1-3	.	TGTGCCAGCAGTGAATTTGGCCCCCGCTCTGGAAACACCATATATTTT	CASSEFGPRSGNTIYF
TRBV6-5	.	TRBJ1-6	.	TGTGCCAGCAGTTCCGGGAGAGTAGATAATTCACCCCTCCACTTT	CASSSGRVDNSPLHF
TRBV5-8	TRBD1	TRBJ2-3	.	TGTGCCAGCAGCTTGGGACAGGGGGCTGTGGATACGCAGTATTTT	CASSLGQGAVDTQYF
TRBV7-9	.	TRBJ1-2	.	TGTGCCAGCAGCCCGAGTGGACGGGATGACTACACCTTC	CASSPSGRDDYTF
TRBV27	.	TRBJ2-3	.	TGTGCCAGCGGTATTGCGGCAGACACAGATACGCAGTATTTT	CASGIAADTDTQYF
TRBV10-2	.	TRBJ1-4	.	TGCGCCAGCAGTGTTTGGGGCGGGGCAACTAATGAAAAACTGTTTTTT	CASSVWGGATNEKLFF
TRBV6-6	.	TRBJ1-1	once	TGTGCCAGCAGTTACCAGGGATCCTCCACTGAAGCTTTCTTT	CASSYQGSSTEAFF
TRBV4-2	TRBD2	TRBJ2-7	.	TGTGCCAGCAGCCGGACTAGCGGGAGCTCCTACGAGCAGTACTTC	CASSRTSGSSYEQYF
TRBV3-1/TRBV3-2	.	TRBJ2-1	.	TGTGCCAGCAGCCAAGTTACGGGGTACTCCTACAATGAGCAGTTCTTC	CASSQVTGYSYNEQFF
TRBV7-8	.	TRBJ1-4	.	TGTGCCAGCAGCTTAGCCTCAACTAATGAAAAACTGTTTTTT	CASSLASTNEKLFF
TRBV4-3	TRBD2	TRBJ2-2	.	TGCGCCAGCAGCCACGGGGGACTAGCGGGGGTCGGTAACACCGGGGAGCTGTTTTTT	CASSHGGLAGVGNTGELFF
TRBV27	.	TRBJ1-6	.	TGTGCCAGCAGTTTAGGGTACAGCTATAATTCACCCCTCCACTTT	CASSLGYSYNSPLHF
TRBV19	.	TRBJ1-5	once	TGTGCCAGTAGTCAGACGGGGGGCAATCAGCCCCAGCATTTT	CASSQTGGNQPQHF
TRBV2	.	TRBJ1-5	once	TGTGCCAGCGGGAAACAGGGTCCCTATCAGCCCCAGCATTTT	CASGKQGPYQPQHF
TRBV6-5	TRBD2	TRBJ2-7	.	TGTGCCAGCGGAGCGGGAGACTACGAGCAGTACTTC	CASGAGDYEQYF
TRBV2	.	TRBJ1-3	.	TGTGCCAGCAGTATCCAGGTTGAACCTGGAAACACCATATATTTT	CASSIQVEPGNTIYF
TRBV30	.	TRBJ1-5	.	TGTGCCTGGAGTGTGGGCAGCAATCAGCCCCAGCATTTT	CAWSVGSNQPQHF
TRBV9	TRBD2	TRBJ2-1	.	TGTGCCAGCTCGGGGGGGACGTCCTACAATGAGCAGTTCTTC	CASSGGTSYNEQFF
TRBV7-9	TRBD1	TRBJ2-7	.	TGTGCCAGCAGCTTAGCGACAGGGGCCTACGAGCAGTACTTC	CASSLATGAYEQYF
TRBV7-9	.	TRBJ1-1	many	TGTGCCAGCATATTGACAGCGAACACTGAAGCTTTCTTT	CASILTANTEAFF
TRBV2	TRBD2	TRBJ2-7	.	TGTGCCAGCAGGGGACTAGCGGGAGTGAGCTCCTACGAGCAGTACTTC	CASRGLAGVSSYEQYF
TRBV5-8	TRBD1	TRBJ1-1	.	TGTGCCAGCAGCAGCTCAACAGGGGGCACTGAAGCTTTCTTT	CASSSSTGGTEAFF
TRBV27	.	TRBJ2-5	.	TGTGCCAGCAGTAACACTGGGGGGGAGACCCAGTACTTC	CASSNTGGETQYF
TRBV28	.	TRBJ1-6	.	TGTGCCAGCAGCCCCCGAAGAGCGGCGAATTCACCCCTCCACTTT	CASSPRRAANSPLHF
TRBV27	TRBD1	TRBJ2-3	.	TGTGCCAGCAGTTTATTAGGACAGGGCTCAGATACGCAGTATTTT	CASSLLGQGSDTQYF
TRBV7-2	TRBD2	TRBJ2-3	.	TGTGCCAGCAGCTCAGCCGCGGGACTAGCGGGCTCAGATACGCAGTATTTT	CASSSAAGLAGSDTQYF
TRBV5-4	TRBD1	TRBJ2-5	.	TGTGCCAGCAGCCCGTCCGACAGGGCTACCCAAGAGACCCAGTACTTC	CASSPSDRATQETQYF
TRBV7-8	.	TRBJ1-1	.	TGTGCCACCACCCTTAGGGGGGGAGTGAACACTGAAGCTTTCTTT	CATTLRGGVNTEAFF
TRBV9	TRBD2	TRBJ2-1	.	TGTGCCAGCAGCGTAGAGCCCGGGAGGGCCTACAATGAGCAGTTCTTC	CASSVEPGRAYNEQFF